This T cell receptor (beta chain) was captured by sequencing in a study of blood T cell repertoires in COVID-19. Using immunoSEQ multiplex PCR, the repertoire was profiled, and TCRdb retains in-frame clones only, with some absent. The sample contains around 80,000 clones, around 90% of which appear only once. V lost 4 bases, J lost 1 base, and 2 bases stayed unmatched. CDR1 and CDR2 from the germline V gene are LGHDT and YNNKEL (reference sequence). CDR3 length equals 14 residues. The sequence was collected from a woman of 80 years or more with acute or convalescent COVID-19. This chain links TRBV3-1 (or the pseudogene TRBV3-2) with TRBJ1-2; 8 bases agree with TRBD1. The specimen was peripheral blood. DNA for the CDR3: TGTGCCAGCAGCCCGGGGACAGGTAACTATGGCTACACCTTC. This translates into CASSPGTGNYGYTF.